This T cell receptor (beta chain) originates from a study of OX40 agonist ivuxolimab in advanced cancers. About the full investigation: Ivuxolimab was a fully human IgG2 agonistic monoclonal antibody targeting the costimulatory receptor OX40 (CD134). Intravenous ivuxolimab was administered to patients every 2 weeks at six dose levels: 0.01, 0.1, 0.3, 1.5, 3 and 10 mg/kg. Of the 50 to 55 dose-escalation patients, hepatocellular carcinoma was present in roughly 19, melanoma in approximately 15, renal cell carcinoma in 9 and head and neck cancer in 9. In the dose-escalation cohort, 65% to 85% of patients were male, and the mean age was around 65 years with a range of 23 to 79. Prior anti-PD-1, anti-PD-L1 or anti-CTLA-4 therapy was permitted, and about two fifths of dose-escalation patients had received checkpoint inhibitors. Partial responses were achieved by three dose-escalation patients, of whom one had hepatocellular carcinoma and two had cutaneous melanoma. The purpose of peripheral TCRbeta sequencing was to test whether ivuxolimab changed TCR sequence diversity and led to clonal T-cell expansion. The paper describes the monotherapy dose-escalation part (N ≈ 52 patients) of the phase I trial of ivuxolimab. Study-wide conclusions, independent of this receptor: The antigen specificity of the clonally expanded peripheral T cells was not determined. In the 0.1-3.0 mg/kg groups, partial responders were among the patients with the lowest normalized peripheral clonal expansion, particularly in CD8+ T cells. After ivuxolimab, CD8+ T cells had more expanded clones than CD4+ T cells on average. Low levels of normalized T-cell clonal expansion were also seen in some patients who did not respond. At doses of 0.1 to 3.0 mg/kg, clonal expansion of both CD4+ and CD8+ T cells in blood was seen between baseline and week 6.

Turning to this clone: Its antigen is still unknown. The record has no base qualities; no much larger clone is one base away.

From the cysteine up to the phenylalanine, the CDR3 has a length of 16 residues. Just the 48-base CDR3 DNA is kept, in frame starting at base 1. At the junction V is shortened by 3 bases and J by 2 bases; bases outside the gene matches: 4. CDR1 and CDR2 are drawn from the germline V gene: KGHSH, LQKENI. Patients with autoimmune disease history or receiving systemic immunosuppression were excluded from the trial. Peripheral blood for TCR sequencing was collected from all dose cohorts at baseline, on cycle 4 day 1, and on cycle 7 day 1. Samples were obtained from an open-label, multicenter, first-in-human phase I dose-escalation trial of ivuxolimab. Adults with locally advanced or metastatic head and neck squamous cell, hepatocellular, melanoma or renal cell carcinoma were enrolled in the trial. Before TCR sequencing, CD4+ T cells and CD8+ T cells were sorted from peripheral blood as separate populations.

Genomic DNA was isolated from the sorted cells so that the TCRbeta CDR3 region could be sequenced. TCRbeta CDR3 regions were sequenced using the immunoSEQ Assay. In its TCRdb copy, this immuneACCESS table keeps in-frame sequences only and misses some clones. Where compared with another copy, unresolved V genes explain less than half of these, and the others have no known cause. Counted in this sample were around 62,000 clones; roughly 87% of them appeared once. 5.5% of the sample is in the top ten clones. Specimen: CD4+ or CD8+ T cells sorted from blood, collected in a trial of the OX40 agonist ivuxolimab. The TCR comes from an adult with an advanced solid tumor such as melanoma, head and neck, liver or kidney cancer. Recombination connected TRBV18 to TRBJ1-5; 10 middle bases align to TRBD1. The DNA sequence reads TGTGCCAGCTCACCCATTGGACAGGGGGGCAATCAGCCCCAGCATTTT. Translated, this is CASSPIGQGGNQPQHF.